This T cell receptor beta chain is drawn from a study of tissue T cells after allogeneic stem cell transplantation. CDR3 length: 15 residues. Trimming cost V 1 base and J 3 bases; bases outside gene matches: 2. CDR1 and CDR2 (germline): NSQYPW, LRSPGD (reference sequence). With respect to this clone: Gene names follow the mouse nomenclature. Coverage ceases 1 residue before the CDR3 finishes, and the germline J gene fills in the end.

Some clones are missing from TCRdb's copy, which holds only in-frame ones; the method was immunoSEQ multiplex PCR. The data hold some 19,000 clones, with approximately 69% observed a single time. This chain connects TRBV1 to TRBJ2-4, with TRBD2 matching 9 bases. This receptor was identified in a female BALB/c mouse in good health. These mice share the MHC haplotype H2-d. Material: blood. Partial CDR3 DNA: TGCACCTGCAGTGCAGTTGGGGGGGCCCAAAACACCTTGTAC. Protein: CTCSAVGGAQNTLY. The complete CDR3 sequence is CTCSAVGGAQNTLYF.